A selection of T cell receptor beta chains follows, all from one sample in a study of blood T cell repertoires in COVID-19. This table comes from immunoSEQ multiplex PCR, and its TCRdb copy is limited to in-frame clones, with some not included. The data show about 110,000 clones, 70% to 90% seen once. The sample consisted of peripheral blood. All receptors derive from a woman aged 70 to 79 who had recovered from COVID-19. CDR3s leave out the opening cysteine and the closing phenylalanine or tryptophan. Fields, in order: V gene, J gene, CDR3 protein.

V gene: TRBV5-1; J gene: TRBJ1-4; CDR3 protein: ASSLGFGTWNEKLF
V gene: TRBV4-2; J gene: TRBJ1-5; CDR3 protein: ASSQDRVSNQPQH
V gene: TRBV7-9; J gene: TRBJ1-5; CDR3 protein: ASSPRGTGGNQPQH
V gene: TRBV5-4; J gene: TRBJ2-2; CDR3 protein: ASSLAAGASGELF
V gene: TRBV5-4; J gene: TRBJ2-3; CDR3 protein: ASSLSGTDTQY
V gene: TRBV5-6; J gene: TRBJ1-5; CDR3 protein: ASSLYRQPQH
V gene: TRBV11-1; J gene: TRBJ2-3; CDR3 protein: ASSVDREVVDTQY
V gene: TRBV6-5; J gene: TRBJ2-7; CDR3 protein: ASTKRQGMAYEQY
V gene: TRBV4-3; J gene: TRBJ2-7; CDR3 protein: ASSRTSGRNYEQY
V gene: TRBV27; J gene: TRBJ2-7; CDR3 protein: ASSFEGTPYYEQY
V gene: TRBV2; J gene: TRBJ1-1; CDR3 protein: ASSGRRASNTEAF
V gene: TRBV2; J gene: TRBJ2-4; CDR3 protein: ASTGNTKNIQY
V gene: TRBV4-1; J gene: TRBJ1-5; CDR3 protein: ASSPRTENQPQH
V gene: TRBV18; J gene: TRBJ1-5; CDR3 protein: ASSQEQGYQPQH
V gene: TRBV4-2; J gene: TRBJ2-3; CDR3 protein: ASSQDRQAGVTDTQY
V gene: TRBV21-1; J gene: TRBJ2-6; CDR3 protein: ASSKARGTGANVLT
V gene: TRBV2; J gene: TRBJ2-3; CDR3 protein: ASSGTSGTDTQY
V gene: TRBV6-5; J gene: TRBJ1-6; CDR3 protein: ASSYGGTGGNSPLH
V gene: TRBV30; J gene: TRBJ1-3; CDR3 protein: AWGGGYSGNTIY
V gene: TRBV5-6; J gene: TRBJ2-7; CDR3 protein: ASSLGDFEQY
V gene: TRBV5-1; J gene: TRBJ2-1; CDR3 protein: ASSFQGGTYNEQF
V gene: TRBV5-6; J gene: TRBJ2-3; CDR3 protein: ASSFDWTSTDTQY
V gene: TRBV29-1; J gene: TRBJ1-1; CDR3 protein: SVGGMNTEAF
V gene: TRBV10-3; J gene: TRBJ1-2; CDR3 protein: AISGIGTVYGYT
V gene: TRBV28; J gene: TRBJ1-1; CDR3 protein: ASSPPTGGDTEAF
V gene: TRBV19; J gene: TRBJ1-1; CDR3 protein: ASSIVGGPGGEAF
V gene: TRBV9; J gene: TRBJ2-5; CDR3 protein: ASGTGGETQY
V gene: TRBV3-1/TRBV3-2; J gene: TRBJ2-2; CDR3 protein: ASSQVGGLTRTGELF
V gene: TRBV4-3; J gene: TRBJ1-1; CDR3 protein: ASSQEVGPYTEAF
V gene: TRBV27; J gene: TRBJ2-5; CDR3 protein: ASSLRTGRETQY
V gene: TRBV9; J gene: TRBJ1-6; CDR3 protein: ASSVSQVNSPLH
V gene: TRBV5-1; J gene: TRBJ2-7; CDR3 protein: ASSLASSGPYEQY
V gene: TRBV7-9; J gene: TRBJ2-1; CDR3 protein: ASSFLAGKDEQF
V gene: TRBV7-9; J gene: TRBJ1-4; CDR3 protein: ASSLQGAGNEKLF
V gene: TRBV6-2/TRBV6-3; J gene: TRBJ1-2; CDR3 protein: ASSPSLGAPFGYT
V gene: TRBV11-2; J gene: TRBJ2-7; CDR3 protein: ASSFRLAGGEQY
V gene: TRBV2; J gene: TRBJ2-5; CDR3 protein: ASEGQGSLETQY
V gene: TRBV7-9; J gene: TRBJ2-7; CDR3 protein: ASSPPPGRGSGQY
V gene: TRBV7-2; J gene: TRBJ2-7; CDR3 protein: ASSFTGTGVPYEQY
V gene: TRBV2; J gene: TRBJ2-5; CDR3 protein: ASSHEETQY
V gene: TRBV7-9; J gene: TRBJ2-5; CDR3 protein: ASSPRTGETQY
V gene: TRBV6-6; J gene: TRBJ1-3; CDR3 protein: ASSPRSQGYSGNTIY
V gene: TRBV24-1; J gene: TRBJ2-5; CDR3 protein: ATSGPTGKGETQY
V gene: TRBV19; J gene: TRBJ1-5; CDR3 protein: ASSRTGHGEPQH
V gene: TRBV7-9; J gene: TRBJ2-5; CDR3 protein: ASSRSLRGETQY
V gene: TRBV11-2; J gene: TRBJ2-5; CDR3 protein: ASSWTGQETQY
V gene: TRBV4-1; J gene: TRBJ1-1; CDR3 protein: ASSQDNRGRWDTEAF
V gene: TRBV7-9; J gene: TRBJ1-5; CDR3 protein: ASSPPPGQGAVRNQPQH
V gene: TRBV5-1; J gene: TRBJ2-3; CDR3 protein: ASSLEAGWADTQY
V gene: TRBV30; J gene: TRBJ2-2; CDR3 protein: ACTETGAGELF
V gene: TRBV14; J gene: TRBJ2-5; CDR3 protein: ASSQMRLANQETQY
V gene: TRBV5-5; J gene: TRBJ1-2; CDR3 protein: ASRPSEGAIYGYT
V gene: TRBV24-1; J gene: TRBJ1-2; CDR3 protein: ATRQGAGGYT